Below, one TCR beta chain is given with its context. Its target is not known. The germline V gene has CDR1 SNHLY and CDR2 FYNNEI. The CDR3 length is 13 residues. Trimming removed 6 bases from V and 6 bases from J, with 14 bases in between. The data were obtained in a study of cytomegalovirus exposure and HLA in healthy donors. Study overall: Early release data held 80 million to 100 million unique TCRs from HLA-typed donors.

Points from the study as a whole: Most TCR beta V segments were productive about 87% or about 30% of the time in an earlier analysis.

13 Jbeta primers and 60 Vbeta primers were used for the PCR. Sequencing used immunoSEQ multiplex PCR; TCRdb keeps in-frame clones, though not all of them. Among 150,000 or so clones listed, roughly 70% were seen once. The sample taken for sequencing was PBMCs. This chain joins TRBV2 and TRBJ1-1, with a tentative D call TRBD1 (6 bases). This receptor was taken from a man aged 25 to 45 in good health and CMV-seronegative. CDR3 amino acids: CASSKGGRAEAFF. DNA of the CDR3: TGTGCCAGCAGCAAAGGGGGGAGGGCTGAAGCTTTCTTT.